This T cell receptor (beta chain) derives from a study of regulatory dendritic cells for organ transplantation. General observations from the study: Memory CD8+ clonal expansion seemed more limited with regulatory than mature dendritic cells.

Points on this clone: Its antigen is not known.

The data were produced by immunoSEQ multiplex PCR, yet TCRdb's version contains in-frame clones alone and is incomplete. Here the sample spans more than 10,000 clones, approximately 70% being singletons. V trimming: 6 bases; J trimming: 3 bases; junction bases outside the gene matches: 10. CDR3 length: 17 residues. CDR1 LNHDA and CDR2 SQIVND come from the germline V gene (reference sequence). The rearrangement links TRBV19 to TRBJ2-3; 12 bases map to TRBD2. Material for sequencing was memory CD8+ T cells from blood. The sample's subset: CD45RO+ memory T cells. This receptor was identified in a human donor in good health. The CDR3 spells CASSLAGGPSLTDTQYF. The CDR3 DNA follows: TGTGCCAGTAGCCTAGCGGGAGGGCCCTCTTTGACAGATACGCAGTATTTT.